What follows are 12 T cell receptor beta chains derived from one specimen sequenced in a study of T-cell memory formation after mild COVID-19. Each CDR3 protein gets one entry after TCRdb re-called the 5' RACE reads with MiXCR. The table includes a few hundred thousand distinct CDR3 sequences, approximately 15% detected once. The sequencing sample was made of PBMCs or a T cell subset sorted from them (not recorded which). These receptors were obtained from a man aged 18 to 30 who had mild COVID-19 (a few samples of this study predate the infection). Cell type and time point are not known.

V and J are TRBV6-6 and TRBJ2-1; D gene uncertain. The CDR3 loop spans 13 amino acids. V lost 0 bases and J 8 bases, leaving 8 bases between the germline ends. In germline, CDR1 is MNHNY, CDR2 SVGAGI (reference sequence). Here the CDR3 DNA reads TGTGCCAGCAGTTACTCGCCGTGGGATGAGCAGTTCTTC. Encoded protein: CASSYSPWDEQFF.

The sample holds a few counts of this clonotype. The rearrangement links TRBV6-2 or TRBV6-3 to TRBJ2-3, with 10 nucleotides matching TRBD1. CDR3 length: 17 amino acids. CDR1 and CDR2 (germline): MNHEY, SVGEGT. After removal of 4 bases from V and 3 bases from J, the junction contained 10 bases not matched to a gene. DNA for the CDR3: TGTGCCAGCAGTTTCAACACGGACAGGGGGAGGACAGATACGCAGTATTTT. It is translated as CASSFNTDRGRTDTQYF.

This clonotype has just a few counts. The chain couples TRBV7-2 to TRBJ2-1; D is perhaps TRBD1 (7 bases). Germline loops: CDR1 SGHTA, CDR2 FQGNSA. This CDR3 is 15 amino acids long. V was pared by 5 bases and J by 10 bases, with 21 bases between. The CDR3 here is CASSLWPWRGREQFF. Written as DNA, the CDR3 is TGTGCCAGCAGCCTATGGCCCTGGAGGGGGCGAGAGCAGTTCTTC.

CDR3 sequence reads: CASSPLWGAPLEAFF. CDR3 DNA sequence: TGCGCCAGCAGCCCCCTGTGGGGGGCGCCCCTTGAAGCTTTCTTT. The V gene is TRBV4-3, the J gene TRBJ1-1, with D possibly matching TRBD1 (6 bases). CDR3 length equals 15 residues. V lost 4 bases, J lost 7 bases, and 19 bases lay in between. Germline values: CDR1 LGHNA, CDR2 YSLEER.

In this sample, this clonotype turned up many times. This chain joins TRBV20-1 and TRBJ2-1; 12 positions match TRBD1. Per the germline V gene, CDR1 is DFQATT and CDR2 is SNEGSKA (reference sequence). The length of the CDR3 is 13 residues. J lost 9 bases, V lost 3 bases, and 3 bases had no gene match. CDR3 residues: CSASGTGGTEQFF. The CDR3 DNA follows: TGCAGTGCTAGTGGGACAGGGGGCACTGAGCAGTTCTTC.

The genes are TRBV18 and TRBJ2-3, with TRBD1 as a possible D gene (5 bases). V was pared by 6 bases and J by 0 bases, with 13 bases between. Germline lookup yields CDR1 KGHSH and CDR2 LQKENI. The CDR3 spans 15 residues. The CDR3 sequence: CASSHKGSSTDTQYF. The CDR3 DNA is TGTGCCAGCTCTCATAAGGGGTCTAGCACAGATACGCAGTATTTT.

In DNA form, the CDR3 reads TGTGCCAGCAGCGTAGGGTCGGAAAGGGGCTACACCTTC. It yields the protein CASSVGSERGYTF. This rearrangement joins TRBV9 to TRBJ1-2; no definite D call. V dropped 0 bases and J dropped 8 bases, with 11 bases sitting between them. Germline V gene lookup returns CDR1 SGDLS and CDR2 YYNGEE. The length of the CDR3 is 13 residues.

The gene calls are TRBV5-1 and TRBJ2-1; D is tentatively TRBD1 or TRBD2 (5 bases each). The V gene lost 4 bases and the J gene lost 0 bases, with 14 bases spanning the gap. This CDR3 has 16 amino acids. Germline V gives CDR1 SGHRS, CDR2 YFSETQ. The CDR3 reads CASSLVGASSYNEQFF. CDR3 nucleotide sequence: TGCGCCAGCAGCCTGGTCGGGGCTAGCTCCTACAATGAGCAGTTCTTC.

The V gene is TRBV6-5, the J gene TRBJ2-3; the D gene is possibly TRBD2 (6 bases). Trimming pared 6 bases from V and 4 bases from J, leaving 14 bases between. The V gene's germline CDR1 is MNHEY and CDR2 SVGAGI. CDR3 length equals 14 residues. For the CDR3, the DNA is TGTGCCAGCAGCCGAGGACTAACGGCAGATACGCAGTATTTT. Protein sequence: CASSRGLTADTQYF.

This chain links TRBV6-6 with TRBJ1-1; 7 nucleotides agree with TRBD1. With V trimmed by 6 bases and J by 1 base, 11 bases remained unmatched. Germline V gene sequence: CDR1 MNHNY, CDR2 SVGAGI (reference sequence). The CDR3 extends over 16 amino acids. CDR3 amino acids: CASRETEDRPNTEAFF. For the CDR3, the DNA is TGTGCCAGCAGAGAAACCGAGGACAGGCCGAACACTGAAGCTTTCTTT.

The chain combines TRBV7-9 with TRBJ2-3; 10 bases fit TRBD2. Germline loops: CDR1 SEHNR, CDR2 FQNEAQ (reference sequence). Trimming cost V 9 bases and J 1 base; bases outside gene matches: 1. The CDR3 contains 13 residues. The CDR3 reads CARGTSGTDTQYF. The CDR3 coding sequence is TGTGCCAGGGGGACTAGCGGCACAGATACGCAGTATTTT.

This clonotype has just a few counts. V gene TRBV20-1 combines with J gene TRBJ2-3; D is unresolved. This CDR3 has 13 amino acids. Trimming shortened V by 0 bases and J by 6 bases, and 10 bases separated the two germline ends. Germline lookup yields CDR1 DFQATT and CDR2 SNEGSKA (reference sequence). CDR3 in DNA: TGCAGTGCTAGAGATCTCGTAGGGGATACGCAGTATTTT. Protein sequence: CSARDLVGDTQYF.